The rows below give T cell receptor beta chains drawn from one sample of a study of cytomegalovirus exposure and HLA in healthy donors. TCRdb keeps only in-frame clones here, not all; method: immunoSEQ multiplex PCR. The data show 85,000 to 100,000 clones, around 83% seen once. The sample taken for sequencing was PBMCs. These receptors came from a female donor in good health and CMV-seropositive. The CDR3 runs from the conserved cysteine through the conserved F or W. Each record gives: V gene, D gene, J gene, CDR3 length, clone size, CDR3 DNA, CDR3 protein. D genes are given only for firm matches. A row's size may be missing; if present it is once, few, many or a size class.

TRBV27,-,TRBJ1-6,14,few,TGTGCCAGCAGTTTTTGGACAGAATATTCACCCCTCCACTTT,CASSFWTEYSPLHF
TRBV29-1,-,TRBJ1-2,13,-,TGCAGCGTTGAAAACAGGGAGGGCTATGGCTACACCTTC,CSVENREGYGYTF
TRBV7-9,-,TRBJ2-1,12,-,TGTGCCAGCAGCTTCTGGTCTAGGGGAGGGTTCTTC,CASSFWSRGGFF
TRBV18,-,TRBJ2-4,15,-,TGTGCCAGCTCACCGAATGGGACATTGAAAAACATTCAGTACTTC,CASSPNGTLKNIQYF
TRBV5-6,TRBD1,TRBJ2-7,16,once,TGTGCCCGCAGCCCGGGTTGGGACAGGGGGTCCTACGAGCAGTACTTC,CARSPGWDRGSYEQYF
TRBV5-1,TRBD1,TRBJ2-2,16,once,TGCGCCAGCTCTTCCCGTTACAGGGGGATAAACGGGGAGCTGTTTTTT,CASSSRYRGINGELFF
TRBV6-1,TRBD2,TRBJ2-2,15,-,TGTGCCAGCAGTGTAGCGGGAGGGGGCACCGGGGAGCTGTTTTTT,CASSVAGGGTGELFF
TRBV10-3,TRBD1,TRBJ1-1,14,-,TGTGCCATCAGTGGGACAGGACAGAACACTGAAGCTTTCTTT,CAISGTGQNTEAFF
TRBV6-4,TRBD2,TRBJ2-1,16,-,TGTGCCAGCAGTGACTCGACTAGCGGTACCTACAATGAGCAGTTCTTC,CASSDSTSGTYNEQFF
TRBV2,-,TRBJ2-2,18,few,TGTGCCAGCAGCAGCTTGATGACAGGACGAACGAACACCGGGGAGCTGTTTTTT,CASSSLMTGRTNTGELFF
TRBV19,-,TRBJ2-2,16,-,TGTGCCAGTAGTATTCTCGGGGACTGGAACACCGGGGAGCTGTTTTTT,CASSILGDWNTGELFF
TRBV2,-,TRBJ1-2,13,few,TGTGCCAGCAGTGGGACTGGTAACTATGGCTACACCTTC,CASSGTGNYGYTF
TRBV2,TRBD1,TRBJ1-1,13,once,TGTGCCACCAACGACAGGGTCAACACTGAAGCTTTCTTT,CATNDRVNTEAFF
TRBV6-6,TRBD1,TRBJ1-5,14,few,TGTGCCAGCACCCCCGGGACAGGGGGTCAGCCCCAGCATTTT,CASTPGTGGQPQHF
TRBV7-3,TRBD2,TRBJ2-7,13,once,TGTGCCAGCAGTTCGGGACTAGCAGCCGAGCAGTACTTC,CASSSGLAAEQYF